The source of this T cell receptor beta chain is a study of OX40 agonist ivuxolimab in advanced cancers. Study at large: Every patient in dose escalation had hepatocellular carcinoma, melanoma, renal cell or head and neck cancer. Over 30% of patients had received prior checkpoint inhibitor therapy. Of mixed ages from about 20 to 85 and averaging about 56 years, the group was 65% to 85% male. General study findings and limits: Low normalized T-cell clonal expansion was also seen in some nonresponders.

As for this clone: Antigen specificity is unknown.

CDR1 is MNHEY and CDR2 is SVGAGI in the germline V gene. The V gene lost 7 bases and the J gene lost 0 bases, with 9 bases spanning the gap. This CDR3 is built from 13 residues. Assay used: immunoSEQ multiplex PCR; TCRdb lists only in-frame clones, some missing. This table has about 68,000 clones, 70% to 90% appearing once. This sequence was found in an adult with an advanced solid tumor such as melanoma, head and neck, liver or kidney cancer. The rearrangement joins TRBV6-5 to TRBJ1-1; D may be TRBD1 (6 bases). The sample here was CD4+ or CD8+ T cells sorted from blood, taken in a trial of the OX40 agonist ivuxolimab. The CDR3 DNA reads as TGTGCCAGCAACGCAGGGGTGAACACTGAAGCTTTCTTT. Its protein product is CASNAGVNTEAFF.